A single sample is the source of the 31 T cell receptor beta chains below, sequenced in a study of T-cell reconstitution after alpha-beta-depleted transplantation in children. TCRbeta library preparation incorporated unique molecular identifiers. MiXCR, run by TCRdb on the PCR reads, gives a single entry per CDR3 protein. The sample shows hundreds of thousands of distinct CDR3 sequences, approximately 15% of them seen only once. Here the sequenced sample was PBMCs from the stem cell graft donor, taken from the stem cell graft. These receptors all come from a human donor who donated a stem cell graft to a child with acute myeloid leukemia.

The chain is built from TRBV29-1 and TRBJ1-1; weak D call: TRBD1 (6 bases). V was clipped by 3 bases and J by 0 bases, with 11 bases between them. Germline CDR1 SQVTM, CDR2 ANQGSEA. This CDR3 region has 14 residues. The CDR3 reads CSVESGGLNTEAFF. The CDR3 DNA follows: TGCAGCGTTGAGTCGGGGGGGCTGAACACTGAAGCTTTCTTT.

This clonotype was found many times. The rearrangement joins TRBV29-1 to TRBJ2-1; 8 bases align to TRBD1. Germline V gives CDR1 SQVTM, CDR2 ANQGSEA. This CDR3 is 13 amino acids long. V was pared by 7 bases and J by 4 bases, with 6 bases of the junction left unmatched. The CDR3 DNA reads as TGCAGCGCCCTATGGACAGGGTACAATGAGCAGTTCTTC. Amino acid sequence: CSALWTGYNEQFF.

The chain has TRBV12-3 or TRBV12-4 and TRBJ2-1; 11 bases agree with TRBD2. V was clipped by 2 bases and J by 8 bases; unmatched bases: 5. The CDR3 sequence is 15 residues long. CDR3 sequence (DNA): TGTGCCAGCAGTTTAACTAGCGGGGGTCTGGATGAGCAGTTCTTC. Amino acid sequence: CASSLTSGGLDEQFF.

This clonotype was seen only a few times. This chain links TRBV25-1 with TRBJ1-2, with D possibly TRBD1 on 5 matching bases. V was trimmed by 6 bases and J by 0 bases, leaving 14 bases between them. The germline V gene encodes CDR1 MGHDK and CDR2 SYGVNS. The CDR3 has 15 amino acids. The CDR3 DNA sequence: TGTGCCAGCAGCGGGGACGGTCGAGCTAACTATGGCTACACCTTC. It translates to CASSGDGRANYGYTF.

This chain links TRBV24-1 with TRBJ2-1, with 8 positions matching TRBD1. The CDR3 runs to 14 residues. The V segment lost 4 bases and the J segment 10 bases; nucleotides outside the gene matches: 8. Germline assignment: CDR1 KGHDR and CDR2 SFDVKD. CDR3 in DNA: TGTGCCACCAGTGACCAGGACAGGGCAAGGGAGCAGTTCTTC. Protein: CATSDQDRAREQFF.

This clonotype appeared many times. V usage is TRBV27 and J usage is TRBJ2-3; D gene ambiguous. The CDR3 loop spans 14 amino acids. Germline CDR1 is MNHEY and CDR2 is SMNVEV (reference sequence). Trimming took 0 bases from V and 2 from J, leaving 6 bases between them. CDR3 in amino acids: CASSLSESTDTQYF. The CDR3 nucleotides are TGTGCCAGCAGTTTATCGGAGTCCACAGATACGCAGTATTTT.

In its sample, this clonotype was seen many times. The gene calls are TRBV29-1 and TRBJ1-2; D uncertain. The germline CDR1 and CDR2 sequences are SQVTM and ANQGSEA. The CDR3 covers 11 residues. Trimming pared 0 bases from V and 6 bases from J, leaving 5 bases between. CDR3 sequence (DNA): TGCAGCGTTGAAGATGGGGATGGCTACACCTTC. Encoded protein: CSVEDGDGYTF.

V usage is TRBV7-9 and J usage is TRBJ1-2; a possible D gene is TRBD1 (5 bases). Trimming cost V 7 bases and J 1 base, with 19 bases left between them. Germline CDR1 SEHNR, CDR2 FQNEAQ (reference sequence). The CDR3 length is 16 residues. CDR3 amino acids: CASISTRRGDNYGYTF. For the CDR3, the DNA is TGTGCCAGCATTTCTACTCGGCGGGGGGATAACTATGGCTACACCTTC.

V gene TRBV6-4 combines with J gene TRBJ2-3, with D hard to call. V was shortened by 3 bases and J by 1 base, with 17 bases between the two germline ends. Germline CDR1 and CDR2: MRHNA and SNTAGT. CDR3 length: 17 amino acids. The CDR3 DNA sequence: TGTGCCAGCAGTGAGGGAAAAGCAGGCGCGGGCACAGATACGCAGTATTTT. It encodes CASSEGKAGAGTDTQYF.

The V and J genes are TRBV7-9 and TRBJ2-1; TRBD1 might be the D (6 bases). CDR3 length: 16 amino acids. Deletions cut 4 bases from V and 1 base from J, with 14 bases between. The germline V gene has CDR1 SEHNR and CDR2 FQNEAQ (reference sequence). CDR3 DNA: TGTGCCAGCAGCTCACCGGACAGTCCTTCCTACAATGAGCAGTTCTTC. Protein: CASSSPDSPSYNEQFF.

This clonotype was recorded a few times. The CDR3 region is CASSLAGGISTDTQYF. DNA of the CDR3: TGCGCCAGCAGCTTGGCAGGGGGCATAAGCACAGATACGCAGTATTTT. V usage is TRBV5-1 and J usage is TRBJ2-3; TRBD1 matches 8 bases. The V segment lost 0 bases and the J segment 0 bases; nucleotides outside the gene matches: 3. The length of the CDR3 is 16 residues. Per germline, CDR1 SGHRS and CDR2 YFSETQ. The full variable domain, its missing parts supplied by reference TRBV5-1 and TRBJ2-3, is KAGVTQTPRYLIKTRGQQVTLSCSPISGHRSVSWYQQTPGQGLQFLFEYFSETQRNKGNFPGRFSGRQFSNSRSEMNVSTLELGDSALYLCASSLAGGISTDTQYFGPGTRLTVL.

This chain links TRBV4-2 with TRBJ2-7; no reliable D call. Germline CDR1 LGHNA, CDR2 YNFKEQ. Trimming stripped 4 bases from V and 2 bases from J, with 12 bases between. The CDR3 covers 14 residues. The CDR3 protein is CASSPEVKTYEQYF. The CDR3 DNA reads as TGTGCCAGCAGCCCCGAGGTGAAAACCTACGAGCAGTACTTC.

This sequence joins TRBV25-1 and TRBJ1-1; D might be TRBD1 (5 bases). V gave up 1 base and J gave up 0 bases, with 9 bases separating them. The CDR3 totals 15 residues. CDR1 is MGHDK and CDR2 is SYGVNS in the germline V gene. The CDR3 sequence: CASSESGIMNTEAFF. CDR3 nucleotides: TGTGCCAGCAGTGAATCAGGGATCATGAACACTGAAGCTTTCTTT.

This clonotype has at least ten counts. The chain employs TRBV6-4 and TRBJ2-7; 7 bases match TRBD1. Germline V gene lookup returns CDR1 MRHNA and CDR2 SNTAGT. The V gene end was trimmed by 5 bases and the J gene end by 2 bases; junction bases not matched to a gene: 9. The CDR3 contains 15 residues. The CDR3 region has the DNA TGTGCCAGCAGTCCTACAGGGGATTCCGCCTACGAGCAGTACTTC. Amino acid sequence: CASSPTGDSAYEQYF.

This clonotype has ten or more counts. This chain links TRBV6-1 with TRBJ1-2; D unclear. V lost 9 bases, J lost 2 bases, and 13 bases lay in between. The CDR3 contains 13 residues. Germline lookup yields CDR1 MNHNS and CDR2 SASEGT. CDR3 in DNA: TGTGCCAGTTCCGGAGATATAAACTATGGCTACACCTTC. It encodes CASSGDINYGYTF.

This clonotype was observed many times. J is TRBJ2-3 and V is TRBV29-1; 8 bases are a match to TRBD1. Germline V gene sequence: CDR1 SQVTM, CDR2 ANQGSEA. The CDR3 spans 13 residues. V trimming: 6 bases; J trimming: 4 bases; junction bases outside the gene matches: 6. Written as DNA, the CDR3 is TGCAGCGTCCGACAGGGGAGTGCAGATACGCAGTATTTT. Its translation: CSVRQGSADTQYF.

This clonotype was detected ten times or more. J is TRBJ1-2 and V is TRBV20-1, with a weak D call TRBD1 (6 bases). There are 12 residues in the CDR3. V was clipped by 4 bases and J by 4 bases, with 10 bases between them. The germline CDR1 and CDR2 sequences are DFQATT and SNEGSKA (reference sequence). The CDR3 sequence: CSAIQGGYGYTF. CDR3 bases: TGCAGTGCTATACAGGGCGGCTATGGCTACACCTTC.

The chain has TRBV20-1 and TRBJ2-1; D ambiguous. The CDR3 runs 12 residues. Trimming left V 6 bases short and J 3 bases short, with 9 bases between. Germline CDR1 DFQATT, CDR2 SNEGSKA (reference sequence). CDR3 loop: CSATLNYNEQFF. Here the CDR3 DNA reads TGCAGTGCGACCCTTAACTACAATGAGCAGTTCTTC.

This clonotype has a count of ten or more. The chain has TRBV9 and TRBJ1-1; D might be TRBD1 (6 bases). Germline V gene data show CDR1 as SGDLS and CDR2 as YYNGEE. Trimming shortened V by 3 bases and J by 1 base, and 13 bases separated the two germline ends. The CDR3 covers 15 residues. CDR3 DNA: TGTGCCAGCAGCGCCATGGACAGTTGGAACACTGAAGCTTTCTTT. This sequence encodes CASSAMDSWNTEAFF.

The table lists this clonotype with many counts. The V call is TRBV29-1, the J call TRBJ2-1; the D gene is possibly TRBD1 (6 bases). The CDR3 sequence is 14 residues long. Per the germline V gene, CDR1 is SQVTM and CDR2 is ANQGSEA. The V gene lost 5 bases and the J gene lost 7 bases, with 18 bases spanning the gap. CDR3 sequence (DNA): TGCAGCGTTCTACAGGGTGCGAGGGGGAATGAGCAGTTCTTC. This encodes CSVLQGARGNEQFF.

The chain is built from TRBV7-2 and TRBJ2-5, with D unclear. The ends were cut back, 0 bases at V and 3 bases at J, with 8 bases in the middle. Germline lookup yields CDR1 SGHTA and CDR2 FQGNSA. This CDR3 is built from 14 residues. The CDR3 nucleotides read TGTGCCAGCAGCTTAGCTTACGGTGAAGAGACCCAGTACTTC. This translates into CASSLAYGEETQYF.

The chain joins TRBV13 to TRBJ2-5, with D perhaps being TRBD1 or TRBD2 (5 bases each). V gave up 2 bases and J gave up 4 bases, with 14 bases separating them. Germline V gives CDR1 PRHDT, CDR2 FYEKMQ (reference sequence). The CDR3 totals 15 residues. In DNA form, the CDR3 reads TGTGCCAGCAGCTTATGGGGGATGAGGGTAGAGACCCAGTACTTC. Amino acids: CASSLWGMRVETQYF.

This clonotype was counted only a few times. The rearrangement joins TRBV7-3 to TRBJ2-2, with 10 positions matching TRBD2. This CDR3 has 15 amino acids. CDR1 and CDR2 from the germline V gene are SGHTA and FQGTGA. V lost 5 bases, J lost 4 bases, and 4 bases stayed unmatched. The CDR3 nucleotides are TGTGCCAGCAGCCCCCGGACTAGCGGCACCGGGGAGCTGTTTTTT. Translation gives CASSPRTSGTGELFF.

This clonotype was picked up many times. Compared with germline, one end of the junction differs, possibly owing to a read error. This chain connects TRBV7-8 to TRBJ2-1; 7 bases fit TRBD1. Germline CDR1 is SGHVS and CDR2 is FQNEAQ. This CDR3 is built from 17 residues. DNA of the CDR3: TGTGCCAGCATCTTAGGGTTCTTAACAGGGGTAGACAGTGAGCAGTTCTTC. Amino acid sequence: CASILGFLTGVDSEQFF. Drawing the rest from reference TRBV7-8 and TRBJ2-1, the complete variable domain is GAGVSQSPRYKVAKRGQDVALRCDPISGHVSLFWYQQALGQGPEFLTYFQNEAQLDKSGLPSDRFFAERPEGSVSTLKIQRTQQEDSAVYLCASILGFLTGVDSEQFFGPGTRLTVL.

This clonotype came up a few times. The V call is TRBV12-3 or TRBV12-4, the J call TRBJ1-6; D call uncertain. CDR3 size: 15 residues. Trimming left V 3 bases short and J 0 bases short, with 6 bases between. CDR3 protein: CASSLASSYNSPLHF. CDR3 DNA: TGTGCCAGCAGTTTGGCAAGCTCCTATAATTCACCCCTCCACTTT.

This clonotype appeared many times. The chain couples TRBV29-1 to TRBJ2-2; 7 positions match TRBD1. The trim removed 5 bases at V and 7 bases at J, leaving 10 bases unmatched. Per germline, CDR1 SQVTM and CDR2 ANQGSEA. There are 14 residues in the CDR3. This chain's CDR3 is CSVKGAQGVGELFF. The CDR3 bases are TGCAGCGTTAAAGGGGCCCAGGGGGTCGGGGAGCTGTTTTTT.

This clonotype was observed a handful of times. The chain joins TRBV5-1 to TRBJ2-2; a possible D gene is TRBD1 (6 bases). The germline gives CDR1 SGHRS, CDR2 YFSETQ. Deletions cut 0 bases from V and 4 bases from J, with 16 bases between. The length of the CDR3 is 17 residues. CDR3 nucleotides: TGCGCCAGCAGCTTGGACAGGGAGCGGCGTTTCACCGGGGAGCTGTTTTTT. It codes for CASSLDRERRFTGELFF.

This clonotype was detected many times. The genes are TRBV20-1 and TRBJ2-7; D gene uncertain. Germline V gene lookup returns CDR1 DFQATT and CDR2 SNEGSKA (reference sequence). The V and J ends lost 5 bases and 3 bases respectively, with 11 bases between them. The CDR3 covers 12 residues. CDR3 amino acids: CSALIGLYEQYV. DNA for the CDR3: TGCAGTGCTTTGATCGGCCTCTACGAGCAGTACGTC.

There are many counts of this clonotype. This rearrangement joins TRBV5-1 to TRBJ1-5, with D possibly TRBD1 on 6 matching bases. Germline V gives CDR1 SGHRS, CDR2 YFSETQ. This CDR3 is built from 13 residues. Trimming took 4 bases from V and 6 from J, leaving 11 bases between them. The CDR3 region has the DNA TGCGCCAGCAGCGCAGGGGAAAGTCAGCCCCAGCATTTT. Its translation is CASSAGESQPQHF. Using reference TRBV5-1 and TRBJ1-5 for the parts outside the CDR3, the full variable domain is KAGVTQTPRYLIKTRGQQVTLSCSPISGHRSVSWYQQTPGQGLQFLFEYFSETQRNKGNFPGRFSGRQFSNSRSEMNVSTLELGDSALYLCASSAGESQPQHFGDGTRLSIL.

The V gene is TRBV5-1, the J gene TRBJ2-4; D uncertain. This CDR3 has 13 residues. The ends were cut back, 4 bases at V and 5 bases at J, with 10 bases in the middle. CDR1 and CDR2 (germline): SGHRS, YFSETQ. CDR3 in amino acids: CASSPLIENIQYF. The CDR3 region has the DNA TGCGCCAGCAGCCCGCTAATCGAAAACATTCAGTACTTC.

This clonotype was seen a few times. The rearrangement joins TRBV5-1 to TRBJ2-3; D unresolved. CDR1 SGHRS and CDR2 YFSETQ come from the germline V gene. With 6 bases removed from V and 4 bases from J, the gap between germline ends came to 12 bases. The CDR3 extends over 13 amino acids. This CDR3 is CASIGERPDTQYF. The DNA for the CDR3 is TGCGCCAGCATAGGAGAGCGACCAGATACGCAGTATTTT.